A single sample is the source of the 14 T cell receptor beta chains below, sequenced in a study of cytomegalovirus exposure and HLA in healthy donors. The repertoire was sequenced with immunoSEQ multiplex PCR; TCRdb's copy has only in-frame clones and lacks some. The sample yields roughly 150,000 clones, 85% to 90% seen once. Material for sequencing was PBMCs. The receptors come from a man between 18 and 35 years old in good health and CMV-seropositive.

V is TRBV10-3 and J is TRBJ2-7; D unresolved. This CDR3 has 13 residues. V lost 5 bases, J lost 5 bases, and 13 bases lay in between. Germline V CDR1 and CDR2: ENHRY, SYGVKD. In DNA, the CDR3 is TGTGCCATCAGTTCGACTCTATCCGACGAGCAGTACTTC. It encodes CAISSTLSDEQYF.

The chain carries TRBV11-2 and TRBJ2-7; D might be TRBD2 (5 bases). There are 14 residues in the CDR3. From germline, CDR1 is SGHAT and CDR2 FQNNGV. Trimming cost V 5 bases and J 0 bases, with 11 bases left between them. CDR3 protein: CASSPTGSSYEQYF. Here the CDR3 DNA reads TGTGCCAGCAGCCCCACGGGAAGCTCCTACGAGCAGTACTTC. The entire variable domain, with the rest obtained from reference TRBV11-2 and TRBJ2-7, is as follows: EAGVAQSPRYKIIEKRQSVAFWCNPISGHATLYWYQQILGQGPKLLIQFQNNGVVDDSQLPKDRFSAERLKGVDSTLKIQPAKLEDSAVYLCASSPTGSSYEQYFGPGTRLTVT.

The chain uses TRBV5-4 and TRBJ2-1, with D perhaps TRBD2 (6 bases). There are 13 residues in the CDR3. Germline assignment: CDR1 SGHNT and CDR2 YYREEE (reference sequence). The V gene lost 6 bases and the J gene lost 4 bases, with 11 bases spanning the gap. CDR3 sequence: CASKEGTYNEQFF. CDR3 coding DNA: TGTGCCAGCAAGGAGGGTACTTACAATGAGCAGTTCTTC.

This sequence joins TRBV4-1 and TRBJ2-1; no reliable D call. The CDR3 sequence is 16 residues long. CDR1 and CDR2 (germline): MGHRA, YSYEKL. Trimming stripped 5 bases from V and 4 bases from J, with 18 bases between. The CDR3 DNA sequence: TGCGCCAGCAGCTCCGATCCCGCCCTTCTATACAATGAGCAGTTCTTC. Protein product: CASSSDPALLYNEQFF.

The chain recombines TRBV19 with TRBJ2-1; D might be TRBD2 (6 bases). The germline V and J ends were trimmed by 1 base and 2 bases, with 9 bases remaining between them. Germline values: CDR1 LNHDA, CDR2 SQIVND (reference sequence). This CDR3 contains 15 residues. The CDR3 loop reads CASSIGSGTYNEQFF. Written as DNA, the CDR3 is TGTGCCAGTAGTATAGGTAGCGGTACCTACAATGAGCAGTTCTTC.

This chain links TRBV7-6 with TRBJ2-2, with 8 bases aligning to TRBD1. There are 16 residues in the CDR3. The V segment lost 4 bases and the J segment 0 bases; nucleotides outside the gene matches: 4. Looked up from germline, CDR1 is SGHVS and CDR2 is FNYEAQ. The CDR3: CASSWTGFANTGELFF. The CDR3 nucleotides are TGTGCCAGCAGCTGGACAGGGTTCGCGAACACCGGGGAGCTGTTTTTT.

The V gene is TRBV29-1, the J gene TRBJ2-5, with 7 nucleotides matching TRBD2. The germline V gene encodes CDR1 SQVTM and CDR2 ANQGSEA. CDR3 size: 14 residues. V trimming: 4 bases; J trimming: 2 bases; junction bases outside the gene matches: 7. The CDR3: CSVGGGSDQETQYF. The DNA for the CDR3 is TGCAGCGTTGGGGGCGGGAGTGATCAAGAGACCCAGTACTTC.

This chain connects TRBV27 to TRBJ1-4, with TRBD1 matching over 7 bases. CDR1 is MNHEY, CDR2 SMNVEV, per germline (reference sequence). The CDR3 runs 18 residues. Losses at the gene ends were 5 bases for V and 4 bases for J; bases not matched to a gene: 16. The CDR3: CASSPQLRGGADNEKLFF. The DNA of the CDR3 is TGTGCCAGCAGTCCGCAGTTGAGAGGGGGCGCGGATAATGAAAAACTGTTTTTT.

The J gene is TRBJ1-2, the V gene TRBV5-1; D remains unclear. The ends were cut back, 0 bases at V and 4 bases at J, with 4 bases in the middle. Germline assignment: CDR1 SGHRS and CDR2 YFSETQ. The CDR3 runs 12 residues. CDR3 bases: TGCGCCAGCAGCTTGGCCAGCTATGGCTACACCTTC. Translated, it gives CASSLASYGYTF.

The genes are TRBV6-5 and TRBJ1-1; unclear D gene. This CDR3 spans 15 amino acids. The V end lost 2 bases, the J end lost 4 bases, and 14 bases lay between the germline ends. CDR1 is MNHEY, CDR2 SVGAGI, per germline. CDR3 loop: CASSYTSGRGTEAFF. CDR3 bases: TGTGCCAGCAGTTACACCTCCGGGAGAGGCACTGAAGCTTTCTTT.

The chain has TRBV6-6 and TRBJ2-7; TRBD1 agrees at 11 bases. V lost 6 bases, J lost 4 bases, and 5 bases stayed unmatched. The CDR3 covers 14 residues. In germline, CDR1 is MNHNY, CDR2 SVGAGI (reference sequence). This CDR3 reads CASSQGQGVYEQYF. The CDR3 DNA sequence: TGTGCCAGCAGCCAGGGACAGGGGGTTTACGAGCAGTACTTC.

The CDR3 region is CASSLVGRTNEQFF. The CDR3 coding sequence is TGTGCCAGCAGCTTAGTGGGCAGAACTAATGAGCAGTTCTTC. The chain has TRBV11-3 and TRBJ2-1, with D hard to call. CDR1 SGHNT and CDR2 YENEEA come from the germline V gene. Trimming took off 1 base at V and 7 bases at J, with 11 bases between the two ends. The CDR3 totals 14 residues. The full variable domain, with the rest looked up from reference TRBV11-3 and TRBJ2-1, is EAGVVQSPRYKIIEKKQPVAFWCNPISGHNTLYWYLQNLGQGPELLIRYENEEAVDDSQLPKDRFSAERLKGVDSTLKIQPAELGDSAVYLCASSLVGRTNEQFFGPGTRLTVL.

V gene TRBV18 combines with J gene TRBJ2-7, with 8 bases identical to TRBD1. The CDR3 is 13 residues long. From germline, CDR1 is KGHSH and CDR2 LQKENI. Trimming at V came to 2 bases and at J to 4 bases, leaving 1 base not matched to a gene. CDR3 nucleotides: TGTGCCAGCTCACCAACAGGGGGATACGAGCAGTACTTC. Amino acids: CASSPTGGYEQYF.

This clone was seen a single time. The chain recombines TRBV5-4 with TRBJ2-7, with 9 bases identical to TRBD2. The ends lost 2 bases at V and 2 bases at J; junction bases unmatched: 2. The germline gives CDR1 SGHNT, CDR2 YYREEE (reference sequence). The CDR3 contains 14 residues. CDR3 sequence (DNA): TGTGCCAGCAGCTTTAGCGGGAGCACCTACGAGCAGTACTTC. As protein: CASSFSGSTYEQYF.